What follows are 6 T cell receptor beta chains derived from one specimen sequenced in a study of OX40 agonist ivuxolimab in advanced cancers. Clones were sequenced by immunoSEQ multiplex PCR, and TCRdb holds only the in-frame ones, with some missing. The sample lists roughly 77,000 clones, roughly 90% occurring once. This material consisted of CD4+ or CD8+ T cells sorted from blood, taken in a trial of the OX40 agonist ivuxolimab. All receptors come from an adult with an advanced solid tumor such as melanoma, head and neck, liver or kidney cancer.

Turning to this clone: Mismatch with germline at one junction end may stem from a read error. J is TRBJ2-2 and V is TRBV19; 8 positions agree with TRBD1. The CDR3 sequence is 16 residues long. Germline assignment: CDR1 LNHDA and CDR2 SQIVND (reference sequence). The CDR3 sequence is CASRIAGTGNTGELFF. The DNA of the CDR3 is TGTGCCAGTAGAATAGCCGGGACAGGGAACACCGGGGAGCTGTTTTTT.

The chain carries TRBV7-3 and TRBJ2-5, with D tentatively TRBD1 (5 bases). Germline-derived CDR1 and CDR2 are SGHTA and FQGTGA. The CDR3 has 15 amino acids. The ends were cut back, 2 bases at V and 0 bases at J, with 10 bases in the middle. The chain's CDR3 is CASSLLGLYQETQYF. The CDR3 region has the DNA TGTGCCAGCAGCTTACTGGGGCTGTACCAAGAGACCCAGTACTTC.

CDR3 loop: CASSLGSGGAYQETQYF. DNA for the CDR3: TGTGCCAGCAGCTTAGGGTCCGGGGGGGCGTACCAAGAGACCCAGTACTTC. The gene calls are TRBV11-2 and TRBJ2-5; TRBD2 aligns across 8 bases. From germline, CDR1 is SGHAT and CDR2 FQNNGV. The CDR3 runs to 17 residues. J gave up 0 bases and V 1 base, and 7 bases lay outside the gene matches.

The rearrangement uses TRBV2 and TRBJ1-1; D is ambiguous. This CDR3 contains 15 residues. Germline assignment: CDR1 SNHLY and CDR2 FYNNEI. Trimming stripped 6 bases from V and 2 bases from J, with 16 bases between. The CDR3 sequence is CASRDPIAGNTEAFF. The CDR3 DNA is TGTGCCAGCAGAGACCCCATTGCGGGAAACACTGAAGCTTTCTTT.

V gene TRBV29-1 combines with J gene TRBJ2-1; 12 bases agree with TRBD2. V dropped 2 bases and J dropped 10; count of bases not matched to a gene: 12. Looked up from germline, CDR1 is SQVTM and CDR2 is ANQGSEA. This CDR3 has 16 residues. Here the CDR3 reads CSVEPSGRAPLGEQFF. CDR3 nucleotides: TGCAGCGTTGAACCTAGCGGGAGGGCCCCACTGGGGGAGCAGTTCTTC.

The sample holds a few counts of this clone. This chain links TRBV9 with TRBJ2-1; the match to TRBD2 covers 9 bases. The CDR3 extends over 16 amino acids. Unmatched junction bases numbered 8, after V lost 3 bases and J lost 4 bases. Germline V gene sequence: CDR1 SGDLS, CDR2 YYNGEE. CDR3 DNA sequence: TGTGCCAGCAGCGCTCGGGCTAGCGGGGTATACAATGAGCAGTTCTTC. This encodes CASSARASGVYNEQFF.